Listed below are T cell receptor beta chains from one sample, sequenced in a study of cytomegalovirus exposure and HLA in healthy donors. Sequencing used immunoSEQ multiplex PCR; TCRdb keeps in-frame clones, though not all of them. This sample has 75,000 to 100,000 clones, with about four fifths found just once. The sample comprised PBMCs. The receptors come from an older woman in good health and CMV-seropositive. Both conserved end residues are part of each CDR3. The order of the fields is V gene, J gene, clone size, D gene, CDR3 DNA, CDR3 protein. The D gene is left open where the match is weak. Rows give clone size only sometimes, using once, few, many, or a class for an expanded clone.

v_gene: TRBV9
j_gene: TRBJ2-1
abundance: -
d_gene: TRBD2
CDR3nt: TGTGCCAGCAGCGTAGGACTAGCGGGCTCCCGCTCCTACAATGAGCAGTTCTTC
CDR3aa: CASSVGLAGSRSYNEQFF

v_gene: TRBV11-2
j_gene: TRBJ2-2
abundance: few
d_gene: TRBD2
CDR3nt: TGTGCCAGCAGCTCAGTCGGGGGGGCTAGCGGGGAGCTGTTTTTT
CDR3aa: CASSSVGGASGELFF

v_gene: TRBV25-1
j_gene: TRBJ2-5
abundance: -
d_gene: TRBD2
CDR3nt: TGTGCCAGCAGTGAATGGGCTAGCGGGAGTGGTGAGACCCAGTACTTC
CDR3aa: CASSEWASGSGETQYF

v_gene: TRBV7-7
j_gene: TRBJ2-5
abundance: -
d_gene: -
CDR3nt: TGTGCTAGCAGCTTCAGTCCTCTAGAGACCCAGTACTTC
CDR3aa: CASSFSPLETQYF

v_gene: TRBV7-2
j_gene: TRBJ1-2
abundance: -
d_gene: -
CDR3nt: TGTGCCAGCAGCCCCGACAGTTCCTATGGCTACACCTTC
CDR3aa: CASSPDSSYGYTF

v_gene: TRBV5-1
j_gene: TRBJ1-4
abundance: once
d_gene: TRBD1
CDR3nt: TGCGCCAGCAGGCAGGGACAGGGGCCGGATGAAAAACTGTTTTTT
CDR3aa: CASRQGQGPDEKLFF

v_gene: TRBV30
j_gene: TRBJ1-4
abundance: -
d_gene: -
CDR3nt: TGTGCCTGCTCCAGAGGGGGAGAAAAACTGTTTTTT
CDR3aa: CACSRGGEKLFF

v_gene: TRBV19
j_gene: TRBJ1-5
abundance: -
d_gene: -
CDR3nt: TGTGCCAGTAGTATAGGACACAATCAGCCCCAGCATTTT
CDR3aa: CASSIGHNQPQHF

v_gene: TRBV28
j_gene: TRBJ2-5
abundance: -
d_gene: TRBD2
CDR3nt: TGTGCCAGCAGTTCCGGAGGGGCGGGAGGGGTGGAGACCCAGTACTTC
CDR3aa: CASSSGGAGGVETQYF

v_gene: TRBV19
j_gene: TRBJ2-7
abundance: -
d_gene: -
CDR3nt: TGTGCCAGTGCTAAATCCAGGTCAACCACCTCCTACGAGCAGTACTTC
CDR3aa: CASAKSRSTTSYEQYF

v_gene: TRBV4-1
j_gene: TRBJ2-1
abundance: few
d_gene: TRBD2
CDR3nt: TGCGCCAGCAGGTACCAACCCCGGGCGGGGGGGCCGGGTGAGCAGTTCTTC
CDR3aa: CASRYQPRAGGPGEQFF

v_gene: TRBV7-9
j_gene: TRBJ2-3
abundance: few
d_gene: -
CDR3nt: TGTGCCAGCAGCCGAGCCACGGGGAGAACAGATACGCAGTATTTT
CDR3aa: CASSRATGRTDTQYF

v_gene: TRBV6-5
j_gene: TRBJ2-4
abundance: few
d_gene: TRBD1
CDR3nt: TGTGCCAGCAGTTCGGGACAGGGGTTAGCCAAAAACATTCAGTACTTC
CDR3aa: CASSSGQGLAKNIQYF

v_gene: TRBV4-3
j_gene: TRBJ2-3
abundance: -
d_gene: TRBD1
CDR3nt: TGCGCCAGCAGCCAAGGGGGGGGAACAGGGGGCGCAGATACGCAGTATTTT
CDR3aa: CASSQGGGTGGADTQYF